The clone carrying this T cell receptor (beta chain) was recorded at least ten times. Antigen unknown. The data were obtained in a study of neurological immune-mediated disorders. The wider study: There were around 35 multiple sclerosis patients. Of these, roughly 30 had relapsing-remitting MS and 3 had secondary progressive MS. Findings of the study overall: HTLV-1-associated myelopathy had the most TCR clonal expansion, while multiple sclerosis had the least, a level that fell below healthy controls.

Germline CDR1 ENHRY, CDR2 SYGVKD. The CDR3 has 16 residues. Deletions cut 3 bases from V and 0 bases from J, with 12 bases between. The cDNA was produced through 5'RACE with 10-nucleotide random UMIs. Sequencing of 15-18 subjects in each run yielded over 160 million TCR-beta sequences. TCRdb used MiXCR to reprocess the 5' RACE reads, holding one entry per CDR3 protein. The table includes under 60,000 distinct CDR3 sequences, about 3.7% detected once. Sequenced sample: PBMCs. The rearrangement uses TRBV10-3 and TRBJ1-5; the D gene is possibly TRBD1 (5 bases). This clonotype was obtained from a man between 35 and 55 years old with multiple sclerosis. For the CDR3, the DNA is TGTGCCATCAGTGACCAGGGACCGCTTAGCAATCAGCCCCAGCATTTT. Translation gives CAISDQGPLSNQPQHF.